The 13 T cell receptor beta chains below were found in one sample sequenced in a study of blood T cell repertoires in COVID-19. Profiling relied on immunoSEQ multiplex PCR, and the TCRdb table lists in-frame clones only, not all of them. The data contain 200,000 to 300,000 clones, around 90% of them singletons. Sequences were obtained from peripheral blood. The source of these receptors is a person under 35 with COVID-19, enrolled during active disease.

The genes are TRBV12-3 or TRBV12-4 and TRBJ1-1; no definite D call. Between the trimmed V and J ends, which lost 6 bases and 6 bases, there was a span of 14 bases. The CDR3 loop spans 13 amino acids. CDR3 DNA: TGTGCCAGCAGAGGAGTAGTCCTCGCTGAAGCTTTCTTT. It encodes CASRGVVLAEAFF.

The rearrangement links TRBV28 to TRBJ2-7, with 14 bases lining up with TRBD2. The CDR3 contains 18 residues. Germline trimming cut 6 bases from V and 0 bases from J; bases unmatched to any gene: 10. Germline loops: CDR1 MDHEN, CDR2 SYDVKM. In nucleotides, the CDR3 is TGTGCCAGCAGGCTTGGACTAGCGGGAGGACTCTACTCCTACGAGCAGTACTTC. It codes for CASRLGLAGGLYSYEQYF.

The gene calls are TRBV19 and TRBJ2-7; TRBD2 matches at 9 bases. The germline V gene has CDR1 LNHDA and CDR2 SQIVND (reference sequence). The CDR3 runs to 15 residues. V lost 3 bases and J lost 6; bases outside the gene matches: 9. CDR3 sequence: CASSIGGTSWSEQYF. CDR3 nucleotides: TGTGCCAGTAGTATTGGTGGGACTAGCTGGAGCGAGCAGTACTTC.

The V and J genes are TRBV27 and TRBJ2-7; TRBD1 might be the D (6 bases). Germline CDR1 MNHEY, CDR2 SMNVEV (reference sequence). The CDR3 is 14 amino acids. Trimming removed 1 base at V and 3 bases at J, with 10 bases between. The CDR3 bases are TGTGCCAGCAGTTTATGGCAGGGGAGCTACGAGCAGTACTTC. Translating gives CASSLWQGSYEQYF.

J is TRBJ2-1 and V is TRBV5-1; the match to TRBD2 covers 8 bases. Germline loops: CDR1 SGHRS, CDR2 YFSETQ. Losses at the gene ends were 0 bases for V and 6 bases for J; bases not matched to a gene: 11. CDR3 size: 17 residues. The chain's CDR3 is CASSLASTAGALNEQFF. CDR3 DNA: TGCGCCAGCAGCTTGGCCTCCACAGCGGGGGCCCTCAATGAGCAGTTCTTC.

J is TRBJ2-1 and V is TRBV5-1; 8 nucleotides agree with TRBD1. This CDR3 is built from 16 residues. Germline V CDR1 and CDR2: SGHRS, YFSETQ. V gave up 5 bases and J gave up 7 bases; unmatched junction bases: 14. The CDR3 region is CASRDTRGLHANEQFF. CDR3 DNA: TGCGCCAGCAGGGATACCAGGGGGCTTCATGCTAATGAGCAGTTCTTC.

CDR3 loop: CATREEREQTDTQYF. The CDR3, as DNA: TGTGCCACCAGGGAAGAGCGGGAACAGACAGATACGCAGTATTTT. The V call is TRBV15, the J call TRBJ2-3; 7 nucleotides match TRBD2. The germline V gene encodes CDR1 LNHNV and CDR2 YYDKDF (reference sequence). V shed 6 bases, J shed 3 bases, and the junction held 9 bases outside the gene matches. The CDR3 has 15 residues.

A single count supports this clone. This rearrangement joins TRBV19 to TRBJ1-2, with 9 positions matching TRBD1. Germline V gene sequence: CDR1 LNHDA, CDR2 SQIVND (reference sequence). The CDR3 sequence is 15 residues long. The trim removed 6 bases at V and 4 bases at J, leaving 9 bases unmatched. The CDR3 region has the DNA TGTGCCAGTAGCCCAACAGGGGGCTCTACCTATGGCTACACCTTC. Translated: CASSPTGGSTYGYTF.

This clone came up a few times. The rearrangement links TRBV18 to TRBJ2-7; a possible D gene is TRBD1 (6 bases). The V and J ends lost 2 bases and 4 bases respectively, with 15 bases between them. The CDR3 is 15 amino acids. Germline V gives CDR1 KGHSH, CDR2 LQKENI. CDR3 bases: TGTGCCAGCTCACCAGAAGGACAGTTGTGGTACGAGCAGTACTTC. Residues: CASSPEGQLWYEQYF.

This chain joins TRBV15 and TRBJ2-1; a possible D gene is TRBD2 (6 bases). The V end was cut by 3 bases, the J end by 3 bases, with 12 bases between. The CDR3 runs to 15 residues. Germline assignment: CDR1 LNHNV and CDR2 YYDKDF (reference sequence). DNA for the CDR3: TGTGCCACCAGCAGGGGGGACTCTGTCTACAATGAGCAGTTCTTC. This encodes CATSRGDSVYNEQFF.

This rearrangement joins TRBV2 to TRBJ1-6, with TRBD1 matching 8 bases. The germline gives CDR1 SNHLY, CDR2 FYNNEI. CDR3 size: 17 residues. Unmatched junction bases numbered 8, after V lost 0 bases and J lost 7 bases. CDR3 amino acids: CASSEARQGLRNSPLHF. The CDR3 nucleotides read TGTGCCAGCAGTGAAGCTCGACAGGGGTTGAGGAATTCACCCCTCCACTTT.

V usage is TRBV27 and J usage is TRBJ2-1; 14 bases map to TRBD2. The junction had 10 bases not matched to a gene; V was cut back by 7 bases and J by 5 bases. The CDR3 has 17 amino acids. Germline assignment: CDR1 MNHEY and CDR2 SMNVEV (reference sequence). The CDR3 DNA follows: TGTGCCAGCAATCCTCCGACTAGCGGGAGGGCCCACAATGAGCAGTTCTTC. Translation gives CASNPPTSGRAHNEQFF.

The chain carries TRBV27 and TRBJ2-4, with 7 bases matching TRBD1. In germline, CDR1 is MNHEY, CDR2 SMNVEV (reference sequence). The CDR3 spans 16 residues. After removal of 3 bases from V and 9 bases from J, the junction contained 14 bases not matched to a gene. The CDR3: CASSFSIGQDRGIQYF. For the CDR3, the DNA is TGTGCCAGCAGTTTTAGTATCGGACAGGACCGGGGCATTCAGTACTTC.